This T cell receptor (beta chain) was retrieved from a study of PD-L1 blockade in urothelial cancer. In the study overall: Blood yielded a median of roughly 140,000 T cells per sample.

This clone is a singleton in its sample. Sequencing used immunoSEQ multiplex PCR; TCRdb keeps in-frame clones, though not all of them. The sample includes roughly 51,000 clones, 79% of them seen just once. Trimming removed 5 bases from V and 8 bases from J, with 19 bases in between. The germline V gene has CDR1 MDHEN and CDR2 SYDVKM. The CDR3 totals 15 residues. Specified time point: pretreatment peripheral blood. Sequencing used PBMCs, obtained around atezolizumab (anti-PD-L1) treatment. The TCR sequence derives from a man between 65 and 85 years old with urothelial cancer. The rearrangement uses TRBV28 and TRBJ2-1, with D possibly being TRBD2 (7 bases). CDR3 DNA sequence: TGTGCCAGCAGTACCCTAGGGGGGGGGCAGTATGAGCAGTTCTTC. Translated, it gives CASSTLGGGQYEQFF. The full variable domain, with the rest looked up from reference TRBV28 and TRBJ2-1, is DVKVTQSSRYLVKRTGEKVFLECVQDMDHENMFWYRQDPGLGLRLIYFSYDVKMKEKGDIPEGYSVSREKKERFSLILESASTNQTSMYLCASSTLGGGQYEQFFGPGTRLTVL.